These 20 T cell receptor beta chains were all obtained from the same sample, sequenced in a study of blood T cells in healthy people across ages. A second PCR, run for roughly 7 to 12 cycles, used a sample-barcoded 5' primer plus a J-beta primer mix. MiXCR, applied by TCRdb to the 5' RACE reads, yields one record per CDR3 protein. The table lists some 1.8 million distinct CDR3 sequences, approximately 40% of them singletons. Sequenced sample: blood. The receptors here all came from a human donor in good health.

In this sample, this clonotype turned up a few times. CDR3 sequence (DNA): TGTGCCAGCGTCGGACAGATGAACACTGAAGCTTTCTTT. Translated: CASVGQMNTEAFF. The chain joins TRBV7-2 to TRBJ1-1, with D maybe TRBD1 (6 bases). CDR3 size: 13 residues. In germline, CDR1 is SGHTA, CDR2 FQGNSA. Trimming cost V 8 bases and J 0 bases, with 10 bases left between them.

The chain is built from TRBV24-1 and TRBJ2-7; tentatively, D is TRBD2 (7 bases). This CDR3 region has 17 residues. The germline V and J ends were trimmed by 4 bases and 4 bases, with 22 bases remaining between them. CDR1 and CDR2 (germline): KGHDR, SFDVKD. This chain's CDR3 is CATSDPPGGLYTYEQYF. The CDR3, as DNA: TGTGCCACCAGTGACCCGCCCGGGGGGCTCTACACTTACGAGCAGTACTTC.

This chain uses TRBV13 with TRBJ1-1; 9 nucleotides match TRBD1. Germline CDR1 is PRHDT and CDR2 is FYEKMQ (reference sequence). The junction had 7 bases not matched to a gene; V was cut back by 5 bases and J by 6 bases. The CDR3 totals 14 residues. CDR3 sequence: CASSREGQGPEAFF. Written as DNA, the CDR3 is TGTGCCAGCAGCCGGGAGGGACAGGGCCCTGAAGCTTTCTTT.

This chain links TRBV10-3 with TRBJ2-7, with D tentatively TRBD1 or TRBD2 (5 bases each). Germline CDR1 reads ENHRY; CDR2 reads SYGVKD. This CDR3 comprises 15 residues. V lost 3 bases and J 0 bases, leaving 12 bases between the germline ends. The CDR3 DNA reads TGTGCCATCAGTGATCCCGGGACGTCCTCCTACGAGCAGTACTTC. This encodes CAISDPGTSSYEQYF.

The V gene is TRBV7-2, the J gene TRBJ2-7; 8 bases map to TRBD1. This CDR3 comprises 15 residues. After removal of 5 bases from V and 2 bases from J, the junction contained 8 bases not matched to a gene. The germline V gene has CDR1 SGHTA and CDR2 FQGNSA. CDR3 amino acids: CASSPQRTGTYEQYF. Written as DNA, the CDR3 is TGTGCCAGCAGCCCCCAGCGGACAGGGACCTACGAGCAGTACTTC. The full variable domain, completed using reference TRBV7-2 and TRBJ2-7, is GAGVSQSPSNKVTEKGKDVELRCDPISGHTALYWYRQSLGQGLEFLIYFQGNSAPDKSGLPSDRFSAERTGGSVSTLTIQRTQQEDSAVYLCASSPQRTGTYEQYFGPGTRLTVT.

The chain employs TRBV20-1 and TRBJ2-5; D might be TRBD1 or TRBD2, each matching 5 bases. Near its end, the DNA agrees better with TRBJ2-7, so the J call may be wrong. CDR3 size: 16 residues. Germline values: CDR1 DFQATT, CDR2 SNEGSKA (reference sequence). The CDR3 nucleotides read TGCAGTGCTAGAGATATGGGGGTGGGAGACCTCTACGAGCAGTACTTC. Encoded protein: CSARDMGVGDLYEQYF.

In its sample, this clonotype was seen a few times. V and J are TRBV5-1 and TRBJ2-1; D might be TRBD1 or TRBD2, each matching 6 bases. The CDR3 extends over 15 amino acids. V lost 4 bases, J lost 11 bases, and 22 bases lay in between. The V gene's germline CDR1 is SGHRS and CDR2 YFSETQ. CDR3 nucleotide sequence: TGCGCCAGCAGCCAAGGACAAGGGGGGTGGGCCCAGCAGTTCTTC. Encoded protein: CASSQGQGGWAQQFF.

This clonotype was seen only a few times. This chain joins TRBV6-5 and TRBJ1-2; 8 bases match TRBD1. From germline, CDR1 is MNHEY and CDR2 SVGAGI. The length of the CDR3 is 15 residues. The V and J ends lost 6 bases and 5 bases, in that order; junction bases with no gene match: 11. The CDR3, as DNA: TGTGCCAGCAGAACCTCCGGGACAGGCTTATATGGCTACACCTTC. It encodes CASRTSGTGLYGYTF.

The chain uses TRBV7-9 and TRBJ2-7; the match to TRBD1 covers 8 bases. Germline CDR1 is SEHNR and CDR2 is FQNEAQ (reference sequence). After removal of 3 bases from V and 0 bases from J, the junction contained 10 bases not matched to a gene. CDR3 size: 17 residues. The CDR3 DNA is TGTGCCAGCAGCTTTAGCCCTAGACAGGGGAACTCCTACGAGCAGTACTTC. Its translation: CASSFSPRQGNSYEQYF.

This clonotype was seen a handful of times. This sequence joins TRBV9 and TRBJ2-1; 11 nucleotides agree with TRBD2. Germline CDR1 SGDLS, CDR2 YYNGEE. V lost 6 bases to trimming and J lost 10 bases; unmatched junction nucleotides: 18. There are 17 residues in the CDR3. This chain's CDR3 is CASTRTPLAGGLGEQFF. CDR3 nucleotide sequence: TGTGCCAGCACCAGAACCCCTCTAGCGGGGGGACTCGGCGAGCAGTTCTTC.

This clonotype was seen a handful of times. This chain uses TRBV28 with TRBJ2-6; perhaps TRBD1 as D (5 bases). The CDR3 is 15 amino acids. Per the germline V gene, CDR1 is MDHEN and CDR2 is SYDVKM. Deletions cut 10 bases from V and 4 bases from J, with 17 bases between. CDR3 nucleotide sequence: TGTGCCACCTGGGGCGCAGCACGAGGGGCCAACGTCCTGACTTTC. Amino acids: CATWGAARGANVLTF.

This clonotype occurred a few times. This chain uses TRBV12-3 or TRBV12-4 with TRBJ2-7, with D possibly being TRBD2 (5 bases). Trimming stripped 3 bases from V and 7 bases from J, with 13 bases between. CDR3 size: 13 residues. CDR3 nucleotides: TGTGCCAGCAGTTTTTTCAGTTCGGGGGAGCAGTACTTC. It translates to CASSFFSSGEQYF.

The CDR3 DNA sequence: TGTGCCAGCAGCTTGGGGCCCCTGGGTGAGCAGTTCTTC. This codes for CASSLGPLGEQFF. The chain combines TRBV7-2 with TRBJ2-1; TRBD1 might be the D (5 bases). The CDR3 contains 13 residues. In germline, CDR1 is SGHTA, CDR2 FQGNSA. V was trimmed by 3 bases and J by 9 bases, leaving 12 bases between them.

The J gene is TRBJ2-5, the V gene TRBV6-5; tentatively, D is TRBD1 (7 bases). CDR1 is MNHEY, CDR2 SVGAGI, per germline. V was cut by 7 bases and J by 7 bases, with 13 bases left in between. The CDR3 is 12 residues long. The CDR3, as DNA: TGTGCCAGCACCCACAGGGGAGGGACCCAGTACTTC. This sequence encodes CASTHRGGTQYF.

This clonotype was seen a handful of times. This chain connects TRBV29-1 to TRBJ2-5, with no clear D. The CDR3 has 11 amino acids. The ends were cut back, 5 bases at V and 1 base at J, with 5 bases in the middle. CDR1 SQVTM and CDR2 ANQGSEA come from the germline V gene. CDR3: CSVNTQETQYF. In DNA form, the CDR3 reads TGCAGCGTTAATACCCAAGAGACCCAGTACTTC.

The chain couples TRBV6-2 or TRBV6-3 to TRBJ2-7, with 8 nucleotides matching TRBD1. Germline lookup yields CDR1 MNHEY and CDR2 SVGEGT. The CDR3 loop spans 13 amino acids. V lost 7 bases to trimming and J lost 5 bases; unmatched junction nucleotides: 7. The CDR3 protein is CASTGQGFNEQYF. The CDR3, as DNA: TGTGCCAGCACCGGACAGGGTTTCAACGAGCAGTACTTC.

The chain recombines TRBV20-1 with TRBJ1-1; D remains unclear. Germline values: CDR1 DFQATT, CDR2 SNEGSKA (reference sequence). The CDR3 has 12 amino acids. The V gene lost 1 base and the J gene lost 5 bases, with 8 bases spanning the gap. The CDR3 region is CSARASGTEAFF. For the CDR3, the DNA is TGCAGTGCTAGAGCGTCGGGAACTGAAGCTTTCTTT.

There are a few counts of this clonotype. CDR3 in amino acids: CASSVDTFSGANVLTF. CDR3 nucleotides: TGTGCCAGCAGCGTAGATACCTTCTCTGGGGCCAACGTCCTGACTTTC. V usage is TRBV9 and J usage is TRBJ2-6; D remains unclear. The germline V gene has CDR1 SGDLS and CDR2 YYNGEE. Deletions cut 0 bases from V and 0 bases from J, with 7 bases between. This CDR3 has 16 residues.

The rearrangement links TRBV24-1 to TRBJ2-1; 8 nucleotides match TRBD1. V gave up 5 bases and J gave up 0 bases; unmatched junction bases: 5. The germline gives CDR1 KGHDR, CDR2 SFDVKD. This CDR3 is 16 amino acids long. In DNA form, the CDR3 reads TGTGCCACCAGTGCCGTTACAGGGGGCTCCTACAATGAGCAGTTCTTC. Its protein product is CATSAVTGGSYNEQFF.

This chain joins TRBV20-1 and TRBJ1-4; D is unclear. The ends were cut back, 3 bases at V and 5 bases at J, with 10 bases in the middle. The CDR3 extends over 13 amino acids. Germline CDR1 is DFQATT and CDR2 is SNEGSKA (reference sequence). In DNA, the CDR3 is TGCAGTGCTAGCCCCACTTGGAATGAAAAACTGTTTTTT. Encoded protein: CSASPTWNEKLFF.